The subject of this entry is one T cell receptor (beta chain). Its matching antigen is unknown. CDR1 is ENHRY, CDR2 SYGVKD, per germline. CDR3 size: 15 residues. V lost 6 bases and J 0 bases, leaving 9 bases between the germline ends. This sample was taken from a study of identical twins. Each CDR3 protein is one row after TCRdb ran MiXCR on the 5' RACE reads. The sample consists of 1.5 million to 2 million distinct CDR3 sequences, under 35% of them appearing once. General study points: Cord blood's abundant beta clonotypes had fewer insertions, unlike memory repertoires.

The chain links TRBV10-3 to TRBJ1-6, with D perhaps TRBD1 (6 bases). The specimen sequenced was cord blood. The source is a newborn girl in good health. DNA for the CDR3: TGTGCCATCAGACCGGACAGCTCCTATAATTCACCCCTCCACTTT. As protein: CAIRPDSSYNSPLHF.